This is a list of T cell receptor beta chains from one sample in a study of T cells expressing NK-cell markers. TCRdb re-called the 5' RACE reads; one entry per CDR3 protein, DNA not given. The sample has around 140,000 distinct CDR3 sequences, and its top ten clones hold 9.5% to 15%. The source material was blood T cells: a sorted CD56 or NKG2C T cell subset, CD4+ or CD8+ T cells, or bulk PBMC T cells (not recorded which). These receptors originate from a man younger than 35 in good health. Both conserved end residues are part of each CDR3. Each record gives: CDR3 length, V gene, J gene, CDR3 protein.

>14|TRBV6-1|TRBJ2-3
CASSTQGPTDTQYF
>16|TRBV7-2|TRBJ2-2
CASSPPTGWDTGELFF
>14|TRBV4-1|TRBJ2-2
CASSQARSDGELFF
>15|TRBV7-2|TRBJ2-3
CASSLGVTSLDTQYF
>15|TRBV12-3/TRBV12-4|TRBJ1-4
CASRTIGDRNEKLFF
>16|TRBV3-1|TRBJ1-1
CASSQSWASGDTEAFF
>14|TRBV5-1|TRBJ2-5
CASSSRERGETQYF
>13|TRBV5-6|TRBJ2-7
CASSPGVDYEQYF
>15|TRBV5-1|TRBJ2-3
CASSLEAGLTDTQYF
>20|TRBV4-3|TRBJ2-3
CASSQDAEPTISPSTDTQYF
>16|TRBV14|TRBJ2-1
CASSHYTGFTYNEQFF
>17|TRBV5-4|TRBJ2-6
CASSLGSFNSGANVLTF
>16|TRBV27|TRBJ2-5
CASSFNAGVGQETQYF
>12|TRBV12-3/TRBV12-4|TRBJ2-1
CASSLRGVGQFF
>15|TRBV14|TRBJ2-5
CASSQDWGTGETQYF
>13|TRBV27|TRBJ2-1
CASMSGQNNEQFF
>11|TRBV30|TRBJ2-1
CAWDRQERQFF
>13|TRBV29-1|TRBJ1-2
CSAEGPVDYGYTF
>15|TRBV7-2|TRBJ2-5
CASSLVGTGRETQYF
>19|TRBV12-3/TRBV12-4|TRBJ2-1
CASSEPGLAGRVSYNEQFF
>15|TRBV12-3/TRBV12-4|TRBJ1-2
CASSQGQAMAYGYTF
>13|TRBV27|TRBJ2-3
CASSLSMLNTQYF
>13|TRBV7-9|TRBJ1-2
CASRGQGSYGYTF
>15|TRBV19|TRBJ1-1
CASNRAGTVNTEAFF
>17|TRBV11-3|TRBJ2-1
CASSLEAVQSSYNEQFF
>11|TRBV7-3|TRBJ1-1
CASSSGREAFF
>21|TRBV4-1|TRBJ2-1
CASSQVWGLGSAHRSYNEQFF
>16|TRBV13|TRBJ2-1
CASSLGSAGGPNEQFF
>12|TRBV7-9|TRBJ2-1
CASSPDLNEQFF
>13|TRBV7-2|TRBJ1-5
CASSLIGGQPQHF
>14|TRBV19|TRBJ2-7
CASKPRGRAYEQYF
>14|TRBV12-3/TRBV12-4|TRBJ1-3
CASSLALLGNTIYF
>13|TRBV10-2|TRBJ2-7
CASSSGLLYEQYF
>13|TRBV29-1|TRBJ2-7
CSALAGYSYEQYF
>15|TRBV28|TRBJ2-3
CASSLPGLATDTQYF
>14|TRBV29-1|TRBJ2-2
CSVDQGPSTGELFF
>17|TRBV25-1|TRBJ2-1
CASSESSLAGLYNEQFF
>16|TRBV5-1|TRBJ1-4
CASSSREGRDNEKLFF
>15|TRBV7-6|TRBJ2-2
CASSSRQGAAGELFF
>14|TRBV7-9|TRBJ2-1
CASSRPDAFNEQFF
>14|TRBV27|TRBJ2-1
CASSLGGGGNEQFF